A selection of T cell receptor beta chains follows, all from one sample in a study of T cell repertoires and HLA-DP antigens. These TCRs' antigens remain unknown. The data were produced by immunoSEQ multiplex PCR, yet TCRdb's version contains in-frame clones alone and is incomplete. Among approximately 100,000 clones, about 89% were seen once, and the ten largest hold 1.7%. What was sequenced was CD4+ T cells from PBMCs. The receptors come from a man in his fifties or sixties in good health and CMV-seronegative. CDR3s include the opening cysteine and the closing phenylalanine or tryptophan. The D gene is left open where the match is weak.

>.|TRBV19|TRBJ1-5
CASRNDGEGKPQHF
>TRBD1|TRBV5-1|TRBJ2-7
CASSPDRGRSYEQYF
>.|TRBV27|.
CASRSLGAGTPSYEQYF
>TRBD1|TRBV7-8|TRBJ1-6
CASSPATGGKNSPLHF
>TRBD2|TRBV29-1|TRBJ2-3
CSVDLAIGGDTQYF
>.|TRBV28|TRBJ2-5
CASNPNKPYQETQYF
>TRBD2|TRBV15|TRBJ2-1
CATSRGYSGKYNEQFF
>.|TRBV7-9|TRBJ1-5
CASSFGELSNQPQHF
>TRBD2|TRBV30|TRBJ2-1
CAWSVGAGAANEQFF
>.|TRBV2|TRBJ1-5
CASGEDTDQPQHF
>TRBD1|TRBV5-5|TRBJ2-5
CASSLSSGTGQETQYF
>TRBD1|TRBV29-1|TRBJ1-2
CSEKQGRANYGYTF
>TRBD1|TRBV6-5|TRBJ2-7
CASSYSDRVREQYF
>.|TRBV30|TRBJ1-5
CAWRNTGPGQPQHF
>.|TRBV5-4|TRBJ1-5
CASSAGISNQPQHF
>.|TRBV6-1|TRBJ1-6
CASSAGDGVNSPLHF
>.|TRBV7-8|TRBJ2-7
CASSPLGAGLTYEQYF
>TRBD1|TRBV7-6|TRBJ1-4
CASSVRDRGFEKLFF
>.|TRBV6-6|TRBJ1-2
CAAVKVGGVENGYTF
>.|TRBV7-2|TRBJ2-7
CASSLDGTAVEQYF
>.|TRBV6-5|TRBJ1-1
CASIQSGGLTEAFF
>TRBD2|TRBV4-2|TRBJ2-1
CASSQTLAGGQSEQFF
>TRBD2|TRBV27|TRBJ2-3
CASSPRTSGGPGGRTDTQYF
>TRBD1|TRBV5-4|TRBJ1-1
CASSSPQGAGTEAFF
>.|TRBV28|TRBJ2-1
CASRLDYNEQFF
>.|TRBV7-2|TRBJ2-7
CASGRGLEGSYEQYF
>.|TRBV6-6|TRBJ2-7
CASSLLETYEQYF
>.|TRBV6-1|TRBJ1-3
CASSPGMGSGNTIYF
>.|TRBV19|TRBJ1-1
CASSIVGELNTEAFF
>TRBD2|TRBV29-1|TRBJ2-3
CSAVTSATDTQYF
>TRBD2|TRBV7-6|TRBJ2-7
CASSPSGGAHEQYF
>TRBD1|TRBV5-6|TRBJ1-1
CASSPGQGRNTEAFF
>TRBD1|TRBV20-1|TRBJ2-7
CSAWTGYEQYF
>.|TRBV7-7|TRBJ2-1
CASSLGRGNNEQFF
>.|TRBV5-8|TRBJ1-6
CASSLGWGENSPLHF
>.|TRBV7-8|TRBJ1-4
CASSPRETNEKLFF
>TRBD1|TRBV19|TRBJ1-1
CATTGQGAFTEAFF
>.|TRBV19|TRBJ1-4
CASSIAATNEKLFF
>TRBD2|TRBV28|TRBJ2-1
CASGLASYNEQFF
>TRBD1|TRBV27|TRBJ1-1
CATGVGQGNMNTEAFF